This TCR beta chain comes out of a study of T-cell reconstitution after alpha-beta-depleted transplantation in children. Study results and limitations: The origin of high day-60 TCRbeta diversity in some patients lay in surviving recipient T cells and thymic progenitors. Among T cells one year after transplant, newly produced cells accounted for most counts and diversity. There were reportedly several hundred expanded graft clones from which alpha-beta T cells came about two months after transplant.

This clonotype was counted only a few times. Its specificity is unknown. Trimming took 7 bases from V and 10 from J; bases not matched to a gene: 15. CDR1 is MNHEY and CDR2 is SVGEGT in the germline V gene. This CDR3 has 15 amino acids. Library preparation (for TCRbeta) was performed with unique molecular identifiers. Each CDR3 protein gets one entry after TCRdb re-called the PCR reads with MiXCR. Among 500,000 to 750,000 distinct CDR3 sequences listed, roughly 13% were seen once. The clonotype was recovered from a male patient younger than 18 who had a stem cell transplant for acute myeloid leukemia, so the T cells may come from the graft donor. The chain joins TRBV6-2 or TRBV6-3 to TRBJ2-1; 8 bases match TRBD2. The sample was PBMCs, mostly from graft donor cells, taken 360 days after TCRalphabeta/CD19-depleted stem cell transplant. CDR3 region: CASTWRGLAGNEQFF. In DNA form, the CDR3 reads TGTGCCAGCACGTGGCGTGGACTAGCAGGAAACGAGCAGTTCTTC.